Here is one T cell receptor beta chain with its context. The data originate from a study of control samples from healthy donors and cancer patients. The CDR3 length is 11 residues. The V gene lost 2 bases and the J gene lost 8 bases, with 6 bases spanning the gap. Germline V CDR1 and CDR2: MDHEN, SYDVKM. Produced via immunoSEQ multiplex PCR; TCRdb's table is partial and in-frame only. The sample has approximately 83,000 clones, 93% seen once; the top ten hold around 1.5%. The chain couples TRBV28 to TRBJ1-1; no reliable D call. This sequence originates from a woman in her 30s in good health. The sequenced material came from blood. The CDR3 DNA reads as TGTGCCAGCAGTTTAACGACGGAAGCTTTCTTT. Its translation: CASSLTTEAFF.